This T cell receptor beta chain was identified during a study of T cells in Graves' hyperthyroidism and ophthalmopathy. RNA transcripts were the template for amplifying TCR beta CDR3 regions. The HTBI primer set was used in a first-round RT-PCR of the TCR CDR3. TCRdb used MiXCR to reprocess the multiplex PCR reads, holding one entry per CDR3 protein. The sample lists 200,000 or so distinct CDR3 sequences; about 17% were seen once. Looked up from germline, CDR1 is ENHRY and CDR2 is SYGVKD. V lost 8 bases, J lost 0 bases, and 11 bases lay in between. The length of the CDR3 is 15 residues. This clonotype was obtained from a woman between 50 and 59 years old with Graves' hyperthyroidism. Material: blood. The chain employs TRBV10-3 and TRBJ2-6, with D perhaps given as TRBD1 or TRBD2 (5 bases each). The CDR3 protein is CAIGTGSSGANVLTF. CDR3 nucleotides: TGTGCCATCGGGACGGGCTCCTCTGGGGCCAACGTCCTGACTTTC.